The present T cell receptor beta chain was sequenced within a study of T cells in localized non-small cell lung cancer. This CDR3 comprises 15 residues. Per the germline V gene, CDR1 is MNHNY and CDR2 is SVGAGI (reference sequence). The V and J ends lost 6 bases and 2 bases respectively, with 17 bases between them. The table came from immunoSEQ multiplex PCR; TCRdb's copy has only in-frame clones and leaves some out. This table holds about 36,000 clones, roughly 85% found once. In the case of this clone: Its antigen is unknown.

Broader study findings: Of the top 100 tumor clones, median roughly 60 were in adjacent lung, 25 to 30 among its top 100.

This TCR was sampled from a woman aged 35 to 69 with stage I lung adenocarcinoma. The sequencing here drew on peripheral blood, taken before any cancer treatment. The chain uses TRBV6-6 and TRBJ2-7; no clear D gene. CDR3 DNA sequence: TGTGCCAGCAGCAGCCCACAGAGATCCACCTACGAGCAGTACTTC. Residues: CASSSPQRSTYEQYF.